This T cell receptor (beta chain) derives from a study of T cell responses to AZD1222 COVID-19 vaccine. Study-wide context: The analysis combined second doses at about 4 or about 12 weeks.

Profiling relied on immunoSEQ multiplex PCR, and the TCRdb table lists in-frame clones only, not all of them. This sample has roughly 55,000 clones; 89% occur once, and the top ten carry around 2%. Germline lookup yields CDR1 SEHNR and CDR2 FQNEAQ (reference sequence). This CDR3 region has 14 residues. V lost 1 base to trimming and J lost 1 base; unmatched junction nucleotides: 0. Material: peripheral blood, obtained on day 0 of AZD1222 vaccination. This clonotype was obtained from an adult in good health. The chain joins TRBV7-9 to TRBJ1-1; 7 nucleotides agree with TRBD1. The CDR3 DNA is TGTGCCAGCAGCTTAGGACAGGGGAACACTGAAGCTTTCTTT. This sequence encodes CASSLGQGNTEAFF.